Shown below are 15 T cell receptor beta chains from a single sample sequenced in a study of blood T cell repertoires in COVID-19. The repertoire was sequenced with immunoSEQ multiplex PCR; TCRdb's copy has only in-frame clones and lacks some. This table has 50,000 to 65,000 clones, roughly 86% appearing once. Sequencing input: peripheral blood. These receptors were collected from a man between 45 and 60 years old with active COVID-19.

CDR3 residues: CASSSGTGRQFSGYTF. Here the CDR3 DNA reads TGTGCCAGCAGTTCCGGGACAGGGAGGCAGTTTAGTGGCTACACCTTC. J is TRBJ1-2 and V is TRBV2, with 9 bases matching TRBD1. Germline lookup yields CDR1 SNHLY and CDR2 FYNNEI. The CDR3 runs 16 residues. With V trimmed by 5 bases and J by 7 bases, 14 bases remained unmatched.

This clone showed up just a few times. The chain joins TRBV6-5 to TRBJ1-5; TRBD1 matches 8 bases. V lost 6 bases, J lost 7 bases, and 8 bases stayed unmatched. The CDR3 contains 14 residues. Germline-derived CDR1 and CDR2 are MNHEY and SVGAGI. CDR3 DNA sequence: TGTGCCAGCAGATTACAGGGGGGGCGACAGCCCCAGCATTTT. The encoded protein is CASRLQGGRQPQHF.

The count of this clone is one. The V call is TRBV7-2, the J call TRBJ2-5; the match to TRBD2 covers 8 bases. The CDR3 is 15 residues long. The J segment lost 1 base and the V segment lost 6 bases, leaving 7 bases of the junction unmatched. Germline lookup yields CDR1 SGHTA and CDR2 FQGNSA. The chain's CDR3 is CASSSGATIQETQYF. CDR3 coding DNA: TGTGCCAGCAGTAGCGGGGCAACTATCCAAGAGACCCAGTACTTC.

The V and J genes are TRBV24-1 and TRBJ2-3; the match to TRBD2 covers 9 bases. The CDR3 is 13 amino acids. CDR1 is KGHDR, CDR2 SFDVKD, per germline. Trimming took 10 bases from V and 3 from J; bases not matched to a gene: 4. Here the CDR3 reads CATGAGGTDTQYF. CDR3 nucleotide sequence: TGTGCCACTGGGGCGGGGGGGACAGATACGCAGTATTTT.

The chain combines TRBV27 with TRBJ2-3, with D tentatively TRBD2 (6 bases). V gave up 2 bases and J gave up 2 bases, with 11 bases separating them. CDR1 is MNHEY and CDR2 is SMNVEV in the germline V gene (reference sequence). This CDR3 comprises 15 residues. This CDR3 reads CASSLTGTYTDTQYF. In nucleotides, the CDR3 is TGTGCCAGCAGTTTAACGGGGACTTACACAGATACGCAGTATTTT.

The chain is built from TRBV6-4 and TRBJ1-2, with TRBD1 identical over 8 bases. With V trimmed by 5 bases and J by 3 bases, 5 bases remained unmatched. The CDR3 contains 14 residues. Germline V gene data show CDR1 as MRHNA and CDR2 as SNTAGT. The chain's CDR3 is CASSPSGQDYGYTF. For the CDR3, the DNA is TGTGCCAGCAGTCCGTCGGGACAGGACTATGGCTACACCTTC.

The chain combines TRBV15 with TRBJ1-4; D may be TRBD1 (5 bases). The ends were cut back, 4 bases at V and 10 bases at J, with 19 bases in the middle. This CDR3 is 15 amino acids long. Germline lookup yields CDR1 LNHNV and CDR2 YYDKDF (reference sequence). The CDR3 spells CATSTRQSGIGKLFF. CDR3 bases: TGTGCCACCAGCACCCGACAGTCTGGTATTGGAAAACTGTTTTTT.

The gene calls are TRBV5-1 and TRBJ2-3; D gene ambiguous. The CDR3 is made up of 15 amino acids. Deletions cut 0 bases from V and 0 bases from J, with 8 bases between. CDR1 and CDR2 from the germline V gene are SGHRS and YFSETQ. The CDR3 nucleotides are TGCGCCAGCAGCTTGGGCGGTACTAGCACAGATACGCAGTATTTT. It translates to CASSLGGTSTDTQYF.

The rearrangement uses TRBV19 and TRBJ2-7, with D maybe TRBD2 (6 bases). This CDR3 comprises 14 residues. Between the trimmed V and J ends, which lost 5 bases and 3 bases, there was a span of 14 bases. The germline V gene encodes CDR1 LNHDA and CDR2 SQIVND (reference sequence). CDR3 amino acids: CASSSGDTFYEQYF. CDR3 nucleotides: TGTGCCAGTAGTTCGGGGGATACCTTCTACGAGCAGTACTTC. The full variable domain, its missing parts supplied by reference TRBV19 and TRBJ2-7, is DGGITQSPKYLFRKEGQNVTLSCEQNLNHDAMYWYRQDPGQGLRLIYYSQIVNDFQKGDIAEGYSVSREKKESFPLTVTSAQKNPTAFYLCASSSGDTFYEQYFGPGTRLTVT.

The CDR3 nucleotides are TGTGCCAGCAGCCTAGCGGGGGGGCGGGAGACCCAGTACTTC. This encodes CASSLAGGRETQYF. This rearrangement joins TRBV6-5 to TRBJ2-5; TRBD2 aligns across 12 bases. V gave up 6 bases and J gave up 5 bases; unmatched junction bases: 4. The CDR3 contains 14 residues. Germline assignment: CDR1 MNHEY and CDR2 SVGAGI.

The rearrangement links TRBV7-2 to TRBJ2-5; 9 bases line up with TRBD2. V dropped 3 bases and J dropped 1; count of bases not matched to a gene: 3. Germline V gene lookup returns CDR1 SGHTA and CDR2 FQGNSA. There are 15 residues in the CDR3. The CDR3 nucleotides read TGTGCCAGCAGCTTGCAGCGGGGGGCCCAAGAGACCCAGTACTTC. Protein product: CASSLQRGAQETQYF.

This clone was seen once. This chain connects TRBV6-4 to TRBJ2-3; D possibly corresponds to TRBD2 (7 bases). With 6 bases removed from V and 5 bases from J, the gap between germline ends came to 15 bases. This CDR3 region has 14 residues. The germline CDR1 and CDR2 sequences are MRHNA and SNTAGT. CDR3 nucleotide sequence: TGTGCCAGCAGCCCACTGGGGGGGCTAGATACGCAGTATTTT. Protein product: CASSPLGGLDTQYF.

This sequence joins TRBV20-1 and TRBJ1-4; D remains unclear. Germline CDR1 and CDR2: DFQATT and SNEGSKA (reference sequence). CDR3 length equals 15 residues. Trimming removed 3 bases at V and 8 bases at J, with 19 bases between. Here the CDR3 reads CSASRRGLVREKLFF. CDR3 nucleotide sequence: TGCAGTGCTAGTCGGAGAGGGCTGGTGAGAGAAAAACTGTTTTTT.

V gene TRBV10-3 combines with J gene TRBJ1-3, with unresolved D. Looked up from germline, CDR1 is ENHRY and CDR2 is SYGVKD. The CDR3 totals 12 residues. The germline V and J ends were trimmed by 10 bases and 4 bases, with 11 bases remaining between them. CDR3 in DNA: TGTGCCACCCTGTCCGGGGGAAACACCATATATTTT. Translation gives CATLSGGNTIYF.

The chain employs TRBV18 and TRBJ2-7, with D perhaps TRBD1 (6 bases). Trimming took off 3 bases at V and 0 bases at J, with 18 bases between the two ends. The CDR3 has 17 residues. Looked up from germline, CDR1 is KGHSH and CDR2 is LQKENI. The CDR3: CASSPVSGTRSSYEQYF. In DNA form, the CDR3 reads TGTGCCAGCTCACCGGTTTCCGGGACAAGGAGCTCCTACGAGCAGTACTTC.